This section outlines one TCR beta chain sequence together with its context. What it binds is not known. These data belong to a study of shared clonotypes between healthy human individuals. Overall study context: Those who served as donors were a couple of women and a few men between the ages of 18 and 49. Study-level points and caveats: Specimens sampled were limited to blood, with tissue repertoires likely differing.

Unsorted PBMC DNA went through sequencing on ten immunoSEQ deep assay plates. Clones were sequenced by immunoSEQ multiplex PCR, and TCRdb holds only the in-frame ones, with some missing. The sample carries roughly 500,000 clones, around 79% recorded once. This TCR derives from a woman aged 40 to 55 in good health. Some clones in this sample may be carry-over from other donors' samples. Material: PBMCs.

DNA for the CDR3: TGTGCCAGCAGCTTCGGACATCAAGAGACCCAGTACTTC. Residues: CASSFGHQETQYF. This rearrangement joins TRBV11-2 to TRBJ2-5; maybe TRBD1 (5 bases). The CDR3 is 13 amino acids. Trimming pared 3 bases from V and 2 bases from J, leaving 7 bases between. Germline V gene lookup returns CDR1 SGHAT and CDR2 FQNNGV.